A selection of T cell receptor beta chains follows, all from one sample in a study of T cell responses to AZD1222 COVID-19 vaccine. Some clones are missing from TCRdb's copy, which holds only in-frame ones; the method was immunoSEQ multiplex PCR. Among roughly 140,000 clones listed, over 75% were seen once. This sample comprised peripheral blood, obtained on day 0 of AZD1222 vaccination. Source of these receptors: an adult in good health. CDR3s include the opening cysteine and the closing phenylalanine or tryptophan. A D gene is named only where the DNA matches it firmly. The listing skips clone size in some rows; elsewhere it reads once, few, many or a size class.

CDR3nt: TGTGCCAGCAGTTATCGGTGGACGGCCTCCTACGAGCAGTACTTC; CDR3aa: CASSYRWTASYEQYF; v_gene: TRBV27; j_gene: TRBJ2-7; abundance: .; d_gene: .
CDR3nt: TGTGCCAGCAGCACTTTCCCCGGGACAGCGGAGACCCAGTACTTC; CDR3aa: CASSTFPGTAETQYF; v_gene: TRBV5-5; j_gene: TRBJ2-5; abundance: .; d_gene: TRBD1
CDR3nt: TGTGCCAGCAGCCAAGATATAGGACCCGACTATGGCTACACCTTC; CDR3aa: CASSQDIGPDYGYTF; v_gene: TRBV4-2; j_gene: TRBJ1-2; abundance: .; d_gene: .
CDR3nt: TGTGCCAGCAACCAAGGAAGTTTTGAAAAACTGTTTTTT; CDR3aa: CASNQGSFEKLFF; v_gene: TRBV6-5; j_gene: TRBJ1-4; abundance: .; d_gene: .
CDR3nt: TGTGCCAGCAGTTTACCGGTTCAAACAGGAGAAGCTTTCTTT; CDR3aa: CASSLPVQTGEAFF; v_gene: TRBV28; j_gene: TRBJ1-1; abundance: .; d_gene: .
CDR3nt: TGTGCCAGCACCCTAACGTTAGGTTTTCATGCAGGCTACACCTTC; CDR3aa: CASTLTLGFHAGYTF; v_gene: TRBV28; j_gene: TRBJ1-2; abundance: .; d_gene: .
CDR3nt: TGCAGTGCTAGTACCACAGGTGCCGGGGAGCTGTTTTTT; CDR3aa: CSASTTGAGELFF; v_gene: TRBV20-1; j_gene: TRBJ2-2; abundance: .; d_gene: .
CDR3nt: TGTGCCAGCAGCCTGGGAGAGACCCAGTACTTC; CDR3aa: CASSLGETQYF; v_gene: TRBV14; j_gene: TRBJ2-5; abundance: .; d_gene: .
CDR3nt: TGTGCCAGCAGTTTAAGACAGAGTAGCAATCAGCCCCAGCATTTT; CDR3aa: CASSLRQSSNQPQHF; v_gene: TRBV28; j_gene: TRBJ1-5; abundance: .; d_gene: .
CDR3nt: TGTGCCAGCAGTTACTTTCCGTACAGCTCCTACGAGCAGTACTTC; CDR3aa: CASSYFPYSSYEQYF; v_gene: TRBV6-5; j_gene: TRBJ2-7; abundance: .; d_gene: .
CDR3nt: TGTGCCAGCAGTGAGAAAGGCCTAGCGGGAGTGACTGAGCAGTTCTTC; CDR3aa: CASSEKGLAGVTEQFF; v_gene: TRBV25-1; j_gene: TRBJ2-1; abundance: .; d_gene: TRBD2
CDR3nt: TGTGCCAGCAGTTTACCCGAACCCGTCGTCGGCTACGAGCAGTACTTC; CDR3aa: CASSLPEPVVGYEQYF; v_gene: TRBV28; j_gene: TRBJ2-7; abundance: .; d_gene: .
CDR3nt: TGTGCCAGCACGGCGGGACAGAACCAAGAGACCCAGTACTTC; CDR3aa: CASTAGQNQETQYF; v_gene: TRBV25-1; j_gene: TRBJ2-5; abundance: .; d_gene: .
CDR3nt: TGTGCCAGCAGCAGGGACAACCAAGAGACCCAGTACTTC; CDR3aa: CASSRDNQETQYF; v_gene: TRBV7-3; j_gene: TRBJ2-5; abundance: .; d_gene: .
CDR3nt: TGTGCCAGCAGTTCCCTTCTTTCAGGGGGCTTCACTGAAGCTTTCTTT; CDR3aa: CASSSLLSGGFTEAFF; v_gene: TRBV27; j_gene: TRBJ1-1; abundance: .; d_gene: TRBD1
CDR3nt: TGTGCCAGCAGTTTGGTGGGTTCCTCCCACGAGCAGTACTTC; CDR3aa: CASSLVGSSHEQYF; v_gene: TRBV27; j_gene: TRBJ2-7; abundance: .; d_gene: .
CDR3nt: TGCAGTGCTAGTAAAAATACAGCCTCCTACGAGCAGTACTTC; CDR3aa: CSASKNTASYEQYF; v_gene: TRBV20-1; j_gene: TRBJ2-7; abundance: .; d_gene: .
CDR3nt: TGCGCCAGCAGCCAAGTCGCCGCCATAATAAACTATGGCTACACCTTC; CDR3aa: CASSQVAAIINYGYTF; v_gene: TRBV4-3; j_gene: TRBJ1-2; abundance: .; d_gene: .
CDR3nt: TGTGCCAGCATCACGCCCGCCCAGGGGATTCAGCCCCAGCATTTT; CDR3aa: CASITPAQGIQPQHF; v_gene: TRBV28; j_gene: TRBJ1-5; abundance: .; d_gene: .
CDR3nt: TGTGCCAGCAGTGTCACAGCGGGAGGTTCAGACGAGCAGTACTTC; CDR3aa: CASSVTAGGSDEQYF; v_gene: TRBV28; j_gene: TRBJ2-7; abundance: once; d_gene: TRBD2
CDR3nt: TGCGCCAGCAGCCATAGCGGGGCAAGCACAGATACGCAGTATTTT; CDR3aa: CASSHSGASTDTQYF; v_gene: TRBV5-1; j_gene: TRBJ2-3; abundance: .; d_gene: TRBD2
CDR3nt: TGTGCCAGCAGCCAAGTGGGTAATCAGCCCCAGCATTTT; CDR3aa: CASSQVGNQPQHF; v_gene: TRBV3-1/TRBV3-2; j_gene: TRBJ1-5; abundance: .; d_gene: .
CDR3nt: TGTGCCAGCAGCCACGGCACAGGGGTAGGGGACACTGAAGCTTTCTTT; CDR3aa: CASSHGTGVGDTEAFF; v_gene: TRBV4-2; j_gene: TRBJ1-1; abundance: .; d_gene: TRBD1
CDR3nt: TGTGCCAGCAGCCAATTTAGTCTCCGGGAGGGCAATGAGCAGTTCTTC; CDR3aa: CASSQFSLREGNEQFF; v_gene: TRBV4-2; j_gene: TRBJ2-1; abundance: .; d_gene: TRBD2
CDR3nt: TGTGCCAGCAGCTTCCTAGCGGGAGGGAACAATGAGCAGTTCTTC; CDR3aa: CASSFLAGGNNEQFF; v_gene: TRBV7-3; j_gene: TRBJ2-1; abundance: .; d_gene: TRBD2
CDR3nt: TGTGCCAGCAGAAAACAGGGAGGGGAAAATCAGCCCCAGCATTTT; CDR3aa: CASRKQGGENQPQHF; v_gene: TRBV28; j_gene: TRBJ1-5; abundance: .; d_gene: .
CDR3nt: TGTGCCAGCAGTTCGGACAGCACTTATGGCTACACCTTC; CDR3aa: CASSSDSTYGYTF; v_gene: TRBV27; j_gene: TRBJ1-2; abundance: .; d_gene: .
CDR3nt: TGTGCCAGCAGCTTAGGTGCCAGGGGATCGTCCACTGAAGCTTTCTTT; CDR3aa: CASSLGARGSSTEAFF; v_gene: TRBV7-9; j_gene: TRBJ1-1; abundance: once; d_gene: .
CDR3nt: TGCGCCAGCAGCTTGGTCGCGGGAGCAGATACGCAGTATTTT; CDR3aa: CASSLVAGADTQYF; v_gene: TRBV5-1; j_gene: TRBJ2-3; abundance: .; d_gene: TRBD2
CDR3nt: TGTGCCAGCAGTTTATTGCGCGGGAGGGTCCCAAGGAATGAGCAGTTCTTC; CDR3aa: CASSLLRGRVPRNEQFF; v_gene: TRBV27; j_gene: TRBJ2-1; abundance: .; d_gene: TRBD2
CDR3nt: TGTGCCAGCAGGACCACCGGGGAGCTGTTTTTT; CDR3aa: CASRTTGELFF; v_gene: TRBV28; j_gene: TRBJ2-2; abundance: .; d_gene: .
CDR3nt: TGTGCCAGCACCCCGGGACCGAGCTCCTACAATGAGCAGTTCTTC; CDR3aa: CASTPGPSSYNEQFF; v_gene: TRBV9; j_gene: TRBJ2-1; abundance: .; d_gene: .
CDR3nt: TGTGCCAGCAGCTCCCGGGACAGTTACGAGCAGTACTTC; CDR3aa: CASSSRDSYEQYF; v_gene: TRBV7-9; j_gene: TRBJ2-7; abundance: .; d_gene: TRBD1
CDR3nt: TGTGCCAGCAGCCTAAGGGACAGGGGCCGCCAGAACACTGAAGCTTTCTTT; CDR3aa: CASSLRDRGRQNTEAFF; v_gene: TRBV13; j_gene: TRBJ1-1; abundance: once; d_gene: TRBD1
CDR3nt: TGTGCCAGCAGCTTAGCGACTAGCGGGACTTACGAGCAGTACTTC; CDR3aa: CASSLATSGTYEQYF; v_gene: TRBV7-2; j_gene: TRBJ2-7; abundance: .; d_gene: TRBD2
CDR3nt: TGCGCCAGCAGCCAAGATATAAGCAGGACAGCAACTAATGAAAAACTGTTTTTT; CDR3aa: CASSQDISRTATNEKLFF; v_gene: TRBV4-3; j_gene: TRBJ1-4; abundance: .; d_gene: .
CDR3nt: TGTGCCAGCAGCAGCGGTCGCACAGATACGCAGTATTTT; CDR3aa: CASSSGRTDTQYF; v_gene: TRBV5-5; j_gene: TRBJ2-3; abundance: .; d_gene: .
CDR3nt: TGCGCCAGCAGGGCCGGGACAGGGGCGAACACTGAAGCTTTCTTT; CDR3aa: CASRAGTGANTEAFF; v_gene: TRBV5-1; j_gene: TRBJ1-1; abundance: .; d_gene: TRBD1
CDR3nt: TGTGCCAGCAGCTTGGGACAGGAAATCTCTGGGGCCAACGTCCTGACTTTC; CDR3aa: CASSLGQEISGANVLTF; v_gene: TRBV7-2; j_gene: TRBJ2-6; abundance: once; d_gene: TRBD1
CDR3nt: TGTGCCAGCAGCGACCGGGACAGTTATCAGCCCCAGCATTTT; CDR3aa: CASSDRDSYQPQHF; v_gene: TRBV7-3; j_gene: TRBJ1-5; abundance: .; d_gene: TRBD1
CDR3nt: TGTGCCAGCAGCTTAGGAGGGATCAATCAGCCCCAGCATTTT; CDR3aa: CASSLGGINQPQHF; v_gene: TRBV7-6; j_gene: TRBJ1-5; abundance: .; d_gene: .
CDR3nt: TGTGCCACCAGTGCCATCCCGGGTCCGAACACCGGGGAGCTGTTTTTT; CDR3aa: CATSAIPGPNTGELFF; v_gene: TRBV24-1; j_gene: TRBJ2-2; abundance: .; d_gene: .